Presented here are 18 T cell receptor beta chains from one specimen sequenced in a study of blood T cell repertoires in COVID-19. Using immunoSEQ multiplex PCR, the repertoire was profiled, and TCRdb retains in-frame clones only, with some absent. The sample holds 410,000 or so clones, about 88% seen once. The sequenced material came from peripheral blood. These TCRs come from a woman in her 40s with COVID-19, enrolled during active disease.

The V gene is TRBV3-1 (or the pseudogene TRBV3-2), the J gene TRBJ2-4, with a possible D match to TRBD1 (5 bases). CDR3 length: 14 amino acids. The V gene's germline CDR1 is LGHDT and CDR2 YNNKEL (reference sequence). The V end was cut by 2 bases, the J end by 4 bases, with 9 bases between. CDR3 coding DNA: TGTGCCAGCAGCCAATCGGCAGGGAAAAACATTCAGTACTTC. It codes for CASSQSAGKNIQYF.

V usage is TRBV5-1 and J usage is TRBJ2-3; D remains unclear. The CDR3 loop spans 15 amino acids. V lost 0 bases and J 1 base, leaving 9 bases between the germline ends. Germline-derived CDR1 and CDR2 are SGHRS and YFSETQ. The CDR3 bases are TGCGCCAGCAGCTTGGCCGACTCCGGCACAGATACGCAGTATTTT. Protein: CASSLADSGTDTQYF.

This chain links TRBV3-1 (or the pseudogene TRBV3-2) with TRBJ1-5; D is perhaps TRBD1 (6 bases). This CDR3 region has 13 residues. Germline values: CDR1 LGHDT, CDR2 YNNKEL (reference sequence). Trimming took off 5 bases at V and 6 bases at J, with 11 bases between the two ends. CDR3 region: CASSSRGIQPQHF. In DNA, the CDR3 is TGTGCCAGCAGCTCCAGGGGCATTCAGCCCCAGCATTTT.

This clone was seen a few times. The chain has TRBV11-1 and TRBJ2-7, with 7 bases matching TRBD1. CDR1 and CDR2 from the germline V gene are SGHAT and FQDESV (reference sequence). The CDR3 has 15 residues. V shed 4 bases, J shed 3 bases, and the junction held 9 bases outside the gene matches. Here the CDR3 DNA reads TGTGCCAGCAGCTCCCGGGACAGCCTGCTCTACGAGCAGTACTTC. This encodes CASSSRDSLLYEQYF.

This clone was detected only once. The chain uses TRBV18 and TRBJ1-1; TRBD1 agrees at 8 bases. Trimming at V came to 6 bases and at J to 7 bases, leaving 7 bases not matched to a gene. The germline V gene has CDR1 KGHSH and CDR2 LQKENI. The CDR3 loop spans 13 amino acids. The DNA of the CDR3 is TGTGCCAGCTCGCCAGGGGGCCTAAGTGAAGCTTTCTTT. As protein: CASSPGGLSEAFF.

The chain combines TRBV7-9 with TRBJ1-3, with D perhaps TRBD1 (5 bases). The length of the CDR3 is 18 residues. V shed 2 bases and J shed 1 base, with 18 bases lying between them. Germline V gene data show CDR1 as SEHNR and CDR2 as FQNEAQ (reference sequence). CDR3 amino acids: CASSLSGAGGYSGNTIYF. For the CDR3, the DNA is TGTGCCAGCAGCTTAAGCGGCGCCGGGGGATATTCTGGAAACACCATATATTTT. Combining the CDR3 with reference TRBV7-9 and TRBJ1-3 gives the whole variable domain DTGVSQNPRHKITKRGQNVTFRCDPISEHNRLYWYRQTLGQGPEFLTYFQNEAQLEKSRLLSDRFSAERPKGSFSTLEIQRTEQGDSAMYLCASSLSGAGGYSGNTIYFGEGSWLTVV.

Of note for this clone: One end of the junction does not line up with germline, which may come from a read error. The CDR3 region is CASSLGVSGQGVGETQYF. CDR3 DNA: TGTGCTAGCAGCTTAGGGGTCTCGGGACAGGGGGTCGGGGAGACCCAGTACTTC. This chain connects TRBV7-7 to TRBJ2-5; 11 nucleotides line up with TRBD1. Germline V gene lookup returns CDR1 SSHAT and CDR2 FNYEAQ (reference sequence). This CDR3 region has 18 residues.

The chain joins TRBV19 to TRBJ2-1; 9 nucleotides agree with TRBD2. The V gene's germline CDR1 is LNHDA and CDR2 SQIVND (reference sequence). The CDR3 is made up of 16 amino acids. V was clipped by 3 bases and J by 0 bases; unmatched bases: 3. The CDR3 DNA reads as TGTGCCAGTAGTATCTTAGCGGGGGCCTCCTACAATGAGCAGTTCTTC. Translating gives CASSILAGASYNEQFF.

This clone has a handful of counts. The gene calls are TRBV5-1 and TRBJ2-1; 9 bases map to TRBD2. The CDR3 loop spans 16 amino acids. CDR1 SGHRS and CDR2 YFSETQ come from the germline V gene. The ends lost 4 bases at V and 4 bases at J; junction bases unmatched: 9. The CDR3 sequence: CASSVTETSGYNEQFF. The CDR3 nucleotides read TGCGCCAGCAGCGTAACCGAGACTAGCGGATACAATGAGCAGTTCTTC.

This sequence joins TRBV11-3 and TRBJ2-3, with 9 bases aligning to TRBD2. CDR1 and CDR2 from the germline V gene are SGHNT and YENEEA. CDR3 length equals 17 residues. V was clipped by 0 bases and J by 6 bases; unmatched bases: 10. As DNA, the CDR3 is TGTGCCAGCAGCTTAGATCCGGCGGGGGGGCCAGCGGATACGCAGTATTTT. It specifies CASSLDPAGGPADTQYF.

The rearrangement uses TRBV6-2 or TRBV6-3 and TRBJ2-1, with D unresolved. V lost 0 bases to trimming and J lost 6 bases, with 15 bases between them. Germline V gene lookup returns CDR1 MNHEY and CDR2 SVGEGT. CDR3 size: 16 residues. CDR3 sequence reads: CASSYSRLDFRNEQFF. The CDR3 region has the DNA TGTGCCAGCAGTTACTCGAGGCTAGATTTCCGCAATGAGCAGTTCTTC.

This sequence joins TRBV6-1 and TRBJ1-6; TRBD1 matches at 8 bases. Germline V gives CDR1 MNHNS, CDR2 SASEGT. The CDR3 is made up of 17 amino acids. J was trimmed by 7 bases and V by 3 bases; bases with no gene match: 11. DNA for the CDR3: TGTGCCAGCAGTGAGCGCGTTCACAGGGGGGCGAATTCACCCCTCCACTTT. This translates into CASSERVHRGANSPLHF.

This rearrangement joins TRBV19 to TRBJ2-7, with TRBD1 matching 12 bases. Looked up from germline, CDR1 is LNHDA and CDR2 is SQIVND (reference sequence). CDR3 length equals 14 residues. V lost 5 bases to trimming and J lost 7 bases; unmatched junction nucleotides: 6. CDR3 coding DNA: TGTGCCAGTAGTCCGGGACAGGGGGCGGGTGAGCAGTACTTC. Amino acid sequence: CASSPGQGAGEQYF.

CDR3 residues: CSVNRGAIQYF. CDR3 nucleotide sequence: TGCAGCGTCAACAGGGGGGCCATTCAGTACTTC. This chain links TRBV29-1 with TRBJ2-4, with 8 bases matching TRBD1. CDR1 is SQVTM and CDR2 is ANQGSEA in the germline V gene. The length of the CDR3 is 11 residues. Trimming at V came to 6 bases and at J to 9 bases, leaving 4 bases not matched to a gene.

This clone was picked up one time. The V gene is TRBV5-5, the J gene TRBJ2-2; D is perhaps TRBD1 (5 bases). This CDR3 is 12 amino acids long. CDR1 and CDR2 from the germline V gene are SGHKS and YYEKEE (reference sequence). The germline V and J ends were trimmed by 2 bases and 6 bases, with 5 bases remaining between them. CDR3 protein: CASSLQAGELFF. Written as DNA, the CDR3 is TGTGCCAGCAGCTTACAGGCCGGGGAGCTGTTTTTT.

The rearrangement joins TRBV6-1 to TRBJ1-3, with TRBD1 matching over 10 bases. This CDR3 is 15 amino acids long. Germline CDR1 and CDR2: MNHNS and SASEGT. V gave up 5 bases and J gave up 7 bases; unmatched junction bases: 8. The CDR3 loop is CASSFFSDRGNTIYF. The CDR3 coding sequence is TGTGCCAGCAGTTTCTTTTCGGACAGGGGGAACACCATATATTTT.

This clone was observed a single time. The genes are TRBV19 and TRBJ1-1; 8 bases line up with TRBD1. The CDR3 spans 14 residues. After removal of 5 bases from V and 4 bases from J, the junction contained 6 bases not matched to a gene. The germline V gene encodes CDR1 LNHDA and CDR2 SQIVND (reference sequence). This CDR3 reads CASSLRGQVTEAFF. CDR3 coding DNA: TGTGCCAGTAGTCTCAGGGGGCAGGTCACTGAAGCTTTCTTT.

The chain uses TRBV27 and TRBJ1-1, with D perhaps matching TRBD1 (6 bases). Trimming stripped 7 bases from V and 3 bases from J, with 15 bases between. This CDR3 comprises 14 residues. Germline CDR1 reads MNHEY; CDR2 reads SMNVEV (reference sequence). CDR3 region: CASKTRGQHTEAFF. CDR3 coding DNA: TGTGCCAGCAAAACTAGAGGACAGCACACTGAAGCTTTCTTT.